This T cell receptor (beta chain) appears in the sequencing data of a study of cytomegalovirus exposure and HLA in healthy donors. Overall study findings and caveats: A later analysis linked a missense DCLRE1C variant to TCR beta V- and J-gene trimming. According to an earlier analysis, most TCR beta V segments yielded productive rearrangements about 90% or about 30% of the time.

This CDR3 spans 14 amino acids. The V end lost 7 bases, the J end lost 6 bases, and 16 bases lay between the germline ends. Germline V gene lookup returns CDR1 MNHEY and CDR2 SMNVEV (reference sequence). In its sample, this clone was seen a few times. Antigen specificity is unknown. The PCR made use of 60 Vbeta and 13 Jbeta primers. Measured with immunoSEQ multiplex PCR; TCRdb has only the in-frame clones, and not every one. The table lists approximately 52,000 clones, over 55% of them singletons. The rearrangement links TRBV27 to TRBJ1-5, with D perhaps matching TRBD1 (6 bases). This clonotype was sampled from a man between 35 and 55 years old in good health and CMV-seropositive. Input material: PBMCs. Here the CDR3 reads CASTFAPQGQPQHF. The CDR3 DNA is TGTGCCAGCACCTTTGCGCCACAGGGTCAGCCCCAGCATTTT.